Below, 8 T cell receptor beta chains from the same sample are listed, as sequenced in a study of OX40 agonist ivuxolimab in advanced cancers. Libraries were prepared by immunoSEQ multiplex PCR; TCRdb keeps only in-frame clonotypes and omits some of them. Among some 22,000 clones listed, about 90% were seen once. The sequenced sample was CD4+ or CD8+ T cells sorted from blood, obtained in a trial of the OX40 agonist ivuxolimab. The receptors were gathered from an adult with an advanced solid tumor such as melanoma, head and neck, liver or kidney cancer.

This rearrangement joins TRBV28 to TRBJ1-1, with D possibly being TRBD1 (5 bases). This CDR3 is 13 amino acids long. Trimming took off 4 bases at V and 5 bases at J, with 11 bases between the two ends. The germline gives CDR1 MDHEN, CDR2 SYDVKM. CDR3 residues: CASSSPGRTEAFF. CDR3 nucleotide sequence: TGTGCCAGCAGTTCCCCAGGGAGGACTGAAGCTTTCTTT.

The chain employs TRBV9 and TRBJ2-2; 8 positions match TRBD2. Trimming took 0 bases from V and 7 from J; bases not matched to a gene: 8. The CDR3 loop spans 16 amino acids. Germline lookup yields CDR1 SGDLS and CDR2 YYNGEE. CDR3 protein: CASSVGSAGVLGELFF. CDR3 DNA sequence: TGTGCCAGCAGCGTAGGGTCAGCGGGAGTTCTCGGGGAGCTGTTTTTT. Based on the CDR3 plus reference TRBV9 and TRBJ2-2, the full variable domain is DSGVTQTPKHLITATGQRVTLRCSPRSGDLSVYWYQQSLDQGLQFLIQYYNGEERAKGNILERFSAQQFPDLHSELNLSSLELGDSALYFCASSVGSAGVLGELFFGEGSRLTVL.

The chain combines TRBV7-2 with TRBJ1-1; possibly TRBD1 for D (6 bases). CDR3 length equals 16 residues. Trimming took off 6 bases at V and 1 base at J, with 18 bases between the two ends. Germline CDR1 SGHTA, CDR2 FQGNSA. The CDR3 nucleotides are TGTGCCAGCAGTCCATTCGGCGGCAGGGGGAACACTGAAGCTTTCTTT. Its translation is CASSPFGGRGNTEAFF. Full variable domain (missing parts from reference TRBV7-2 and TRBJ1-1): GAGVSQSPSNKVTEKGKDVELRCDPISGHTALYWYRQSLGQGLEFLIYFQGNSAPDKSGLPSDRFSAERTGGSVSTLTIQRTQQEDSAVYLCASSPFGGRGNTEAFFGQGTRLTVV.

The V gene is TRBV30, the J gene TRBJ1-5; D is unclear. V lost 0 bases, J lost 0 bases, and 18 bases lay in between. In germline, CDR1 is GTSNPN, CDR2 SVGIG (reference sequence). This CDR3 region has 18 residues. The CDR3 loop is CAWSVRPGGIYSNQPQHF. CDR3 in DNA: TGTGCCTGGAGTGTACGACCGGGCGGCATATATAGCAATCAGCCCCAGCATTTT.

V is TRBV5-1 and J is TRBJ2-6; maybe TRBD2 (5 bases). Germline values: CDR1 SGHRS, CDR2 YFSETQ. Trimming took 1 base from V and 1 from J, leaving 6 bases between them. The CDR3 sequence is 15 residues long. The CDR3 region has the DNA TGCGCCAGCAGCTTGACTAGTTCTGGGGCCAACGTCCTGACTTTC. Amino acids: CASSLTSSGANVLTF.

The chain uses TRBV27 and TRBJ2-4; either TRBD1 or TRBD2 may fit D (6 bases each). V was clipped by 5 bases and J by 5 bases, with 13 bases between them. This CDR3 is 14 amino acids long. Germline V gene sequence: CDR1 MNHEY, CDR2 SMNVEV (reference sequence). Here the CDR3 reads CASSLRGGENIQYF. The CDR3 DNA follows: TGTGCCAGCAGTCTCAGGGGAGGTGAAAACATTCAGTACTTC.

V is TRBV4-3 and J is TRBJ1-2; D is undetermined. The V end lost 0 bases, the J end lost 8 bases, and 13 bases lay between the germline ends. From germline, CDR1 is LGHNA and CDR2 YSLEER. CDR3 length: 14 residues. In DNA form, the CDR3 reads TGCGCCAGCAGCCAAGATGTCGTCCGGATAGGCTACACCTTC. Residues: CASSQDVVRIGYTF.

This chain links TRBV15 with TRBJ1-1; weak D call: TRBD1 (6 bases). CDR3 length: 16 amino acids. Germline V gene sequence: CDR1 LNHNV, CDR2 YYDKDF (reference sequence). Between the trimmed V and J ends, which lost 3 bases and 1 base, there was a span of 15 bases. In DNA form, the CDR3 reads TGTGCCACCAGCAGGTCTCCGGGGGGCTCGAACACTGAAGCTTTCTTT. Amino acids: CATSRSPGGSNTEAFF.